These 29 T cell receptor beta chains were all obtained from the same sample, sequenced in a study of lymphopenia after photon versus proton radiotherapy. Profiled with immunoSEQ multiplex PCR; TCRdb holds only in-frame clones, not every one. This table holds about 25,000 clones, roughly 90% found once. The source was peripheral blood, collected from a patient treated with photon-based radiotherapy. These receptors were collected from a man aged 45 to 65 with gastric cancer.

The chain combines TRBV2 with TRBJ2-5; perhaps TRBD2 as D (5 bases). Per the germline V gene, CDR1 is SNHLY and CDR2 is FYNNEI. The CDR3 totals 13 residues. The V gene lost 10 bases and the J gene lost 4 bases, with 16 bases spanning the gap. This CDR3 reads CATKTNPVETQYF. CDR3 nucleotide sequence: TGTGCCACCAAGACTAACCCTGTAGAGACCCAGTACTTC.

V is TRBV27 and J is TRBJ1-2; tentatively, D is TRBD1 (6 bases). This CDR3 comprises 12 residues. Germline V gene lookup returns CDR1 MNHEY and CDR2 SMNVEV (reference sequence). V lost 4 bases to trimming and J lost 5 bases, with 8 bases between them. CDR3 sequence: CASSSTGYGYTF. DNA of the CDR3: TGTGCCAGCAGTTCTACAGGGTATGGCTACACCTTC.

The J gene is TRBJ2-5, the V gene TRBV7-7; tentatively, D is TRBD2 (7 bases). This CDR3 region has 14 residues. V lost 4 bases and J lost 4, with 13 bases in between. Germline CDR1 and CDR2: SSHAT and FNYEAQ (reference sequence). Here the CDR3 reads CASSYGGRIETQYF. In DNA, the CDR3 is TGTGCCAGCAGCTACGGGGGGCGCATAGAGACCCAGTACTTC.

J is TRBJ1-2 and V is TRBV2, with D unresolved. The germline V and J ends were trimmed by 3 bases and 0 bases, with 8 bases remaining between them. Germline CDR1 and CDR2: SNHLY and FYNNEI. The CDR3 extends over 14 amino acids. CDR3 DNA: TGTGCCAGCAGTGAGGGCAGCTCTAACTATGGCTACACCTTC. This sequence encodes CASSEGSSNYGYTF.

The rearrangement links TRBV19 to TRBJ1-6; 9 nucleotides match TRBD1. The germline gives CDR1 LNHDA, CDR2 SQIVND (reference sequence). V was pared by 6 bases and J by 6 bases, with 6 bases of the junction left unmatched. There are 15 residues in the CDR3. The CDR3 DNA sequence: TGTGCCAGTAGCGCCGCGGACAGGGGTAATTCACCCCTCCACTTT. Translated: CASSAADRGNSPLHF.

The chain joins TRBV10-2 to TRBJ1-2, with 12 bases matching TRBD1. The CDR3 length is 16 residues. The V gene's germline CDR1 is WSHSY and CDR2 SAAADI. Trimming took 3 bases from V and 3 from J; bases not matched to a gene: 5. In nucleotides, the CDR3 is TGCGCCAGCAGTGATTTTGGGACAGGGGGCCACTATGGCTACACCTTC. Its protein is CASSDFGTGGHYGYTF.

This clone was picked up a small number of times. V and J are TRBV10-1 and TRBJ2-1; possibly TRBD2 for D (6 bases). Germline CDR1 WNHNN, CDR2 SYGVQD (reference sequence). Deletions cut 0 bases from V and 10 bases from J, with 7 bases between. CDR3 size: 12 residues. CDR3 loop: CASSESGGEQFF. The CDR3 DNA sequence: TGCGCCAGCAGTGAGTCCGGAGGGGAGCAGTTCTTC.

This chain joins TRBV5-5 and TRBJ2-7; D not resolved. The germline V gene encodes CDR1 SGHKS and CDR2 YYEKEE (reference sequence). Trimming stripped 0 bases from V and 7 bases from J, with 14 bases between. The CDR3 covers 14 residues. The CDR3 nucleotides read TGTGCCAGCAGCTTGGATAATCCTTTAAGGGAGCAGTACGTC. It translates to CASSLDNPLREQYV.

J is TRBJ1-4 and V is TRBV7-9; no clear D gene. The germline V gene encodes CDR1 SEHNR and CDR2 FQNEAQ (reference sequence). The V and J ends lost 7 bases and 1 base respectively, with 7 bases between them. The CDR3 is 13 amino acids. CDR3 amino acids: CASNRGTNEKLFF. CDR3 nucleotides: TGTGCCAGCAACCGCGGAACTAATGAAAAACTGTTTTTT.

This chain connects TRBV29-1 to TRBJ2-6; the match to TRBD1 covers 9 bases. Trimming cost V 6 bases and J 0 bases; bases outside gene matches: 0. The CDR3 runs 14 residues. Looked up from germline, CDR1 is SQVTM and CDR2 is ANQGSEA. DNA of the CDR3: TGCAGCGTGGGACAGGGCTCTGGGGCCAACGTCCTGACTTTC. Protein sequence: CSVGQGSGANVLTF.

This clone appeared a single time. The chain links TRBV7-6 to TRBJ2-1, with a possible D match to TRBD2 (7 bases). V was clipped by 5 bases and J by 6 bases, with 17 bases between them. The CDR3 covers 15 residues. The V gene's germline CDR1 is SGHVS and CDR2 FNYEAQ. As DNA, the CDR3 is TGTGCCAGCAGCCAAGAGGGGGGGATAGGCAATGAGCAGTTCTTC. It codes for CASSQEGGIGNEQFF. The full variable domain, rest sourced from reference TRBV7-6 and TRBJ2-1, is GAGVSQSPRYKVTKRGQDVALRCDPISGHVSLYWYRQALGQGPEFLTYFNYEAQQDKSGLPNDRFSAERPEGSISTLTIQRTEQRDSAMYRCASSQEGGIGNEQFFGPGTRLTVL.

This clone has more than one count but fewer than ten. The CDR3 DNA follows: TGTGCCAGCACTAACTCCGGGGAGCTGTTTTTT. Translated: CASTNSGELFF. The chain carries TRBV2 and TRBJ2-2; D remains unclear. Germline V CDR1 and CDR2: SNHLY, FYNNEI. The ends were cut back, 7 bases at V and 6 bases at J, with 6 bases in the middle. The CDR3 runs to 11 residues.

The rearrangement links TRBV13 to TRBJ1-6, with no clear D. The CDR3 runs 13 residues. Looked up from germline, CDR1 is PRHDT and CDR2 is FYEKMQ (reference sequence). V was cut by 5 bases and J by 12 bases, with 14 bases left in between. The CDR3 DNA follows: TGTGCCAGCAGCACCTACGGGTCGGGACCCCTCCACTTT. This translates into CASSTYGSGPLHF.

The chain is built from TRBV7-2 and TRBJ2-1; possible D gene TRBD1, 6 bases. The CDR3 is made up of 11 amino acids. Germline lookup yields CDR1 SGHTA and CDR2 FQGNSA. V lost 6 bases and J lost 8, with 8 bases in between. As DNA, the CDR3 is TGTGCCAGCAGTCAGGGGTATGAGCAGTTCTTC. Translating gives CASSQGYEQFF.

This clone came up once. The gene calls are TRBV6-5 and TRBJ1-6; D unclear. The ends were cut back, 0 bases at V and 7 bases at J, with 13 bases in the middle. Germline loops: CDR1 MNHEY, CDR2 SVGAGI. This CDR3 region has 16 residues. The CDR3 DNA is TGTGCCAGCAGTTACTCGGGAGGGAAGGTGAATTCACCCCTCCACTTT. Translation: CASSYSGGKVNSPLHF.

The J gene is TRBJ1-4, the V gene TRBV15; TRBD1 matches at 7 bases. Germline CDR1 and CDR2: LNHNV and YYDKDF (reference sequence). This CDR3 contains 15 residues. V was clipped by 1 base and J by 5 bases; unmatched bases: 4. The CDR3 is CATSRVTGTNEKLFF. The CDR3 DNA sequence: TGTGCCACCAGCAGAGTGACAGGGACAAATGAAAAACTGTTTTTT.

The genes are TRBV6-4 and TRBJ2-7, with 9 positions matching TRBD1. The ends lost 6 bases at V and 7 bases at J; junction bases unmatched: 10. The CDR3 extends over 14 amino acids. Germline V gene sequence: CDR1 MRHNA, CDR2 SNTAGT. CDR3 DNA: TGTGCCAGCAGAGGCCATCCCGGGACAGGGGAGCAGTACGTC. Protein product: CASRGHPGTGEQYV.

The chain uses TRBV15 and TRBJ2-2; D not certain. Trimming stripped 3 bases from V and 2 bases from J, with 7 bases between. The CDR3 is made up of 14 amino acids. Germline V CDR1 and CDR2: LNHNV, YYDKDF (reference sequence). The CDR3 nucleotides are TGTGCCACCAGCAGGACACCAAACACCGGGGAGCTGTTTTTT. Encoded protein: CATSRTPNTGELFF.

This chain uses TRBV7-9 with TRBJ1-2; D possibly corresponds to TRBD1 (5 bases). In germline, CDR1 is SEHNR, CDR2 FQNEAQ (reference sequence). The CDR3 covers 14 residues. Between the trimmed V and J ends, which lost 1 base and 8 bases, there was a span of 14 bases. In DNA form, the CDR3 reads TGTGCCAGCAGCTTAGAGGAGGGGCGGGGAGGCTACACCTTC. Its protein is CASSLEEGRGGYTF.

The chain couples TRBV6-1 to TRBJ2-3; 9 positions agree with TRBD1. The CDR3 runs to 15 residues. Unmatched junction bases numbered 5, after V lost 6 bases and J lost 1 base. Germline V gene lookup returns CDR1 MNHNS and CDR2 SASEGT. The CDR3, as DNA: TGTGCCAGCAGGGGACAGGGCAGTGGCACAGATACGCAGTATTTT. It codes for CASRGQGSGTDTQYF.

The table lists this clone with a few counts. The rearrangement joins TRBV29-1 to TRBJ1-2; no definite D call. The CDR3 consists of 13 residues. V lost 5 bases to trimming and J lost 4 bases, with 14 bases between them. CDR1 is SQVTM, CDR2 ANQGSEA, per germline. The CDR3: CSVSQSSSYGYTF. The CDR3 region has the DNA TGCAGCGTTTCCCAGAGTTCCTCCTATGGCTACACCTTC.

This chain uses TRBV11-2 with TRBJ2-7; unclear D gene. Germline assignment: CDR1 SGHAT and CDR2 FQNNGV. The CDR3 length is 13 residues. V was shortened by 3 bases and J by 3 bases, with 9 bases between the two germline ends. CDR3 in DNA: TGTGCCAGCAGCTTGTCAGGCAGCTACGAGCAGTACGTC. Its translation: CASSLSGSYEQYV.

V is TRBV4-2 and J is TRBJ2-3; the D gene could be TRBD1 or TRBD2 (5 bases each). Germline V CDR1 and CDR2: LGHNA, YNFKEQ. Trimming took 4 bases from V and 1 from J, leaving 12 bases between them. The CDR3 covers 15 residues. CDR3 region: CASSPRDDRTDTQYF. The CDR3 bases are TGTGCCAGCAGCCCCAGGGACGACCGCACAGATACGCAGTATTTT.

This rearrangement joins TRBV29-1 to TRBJ1-2; possible D gene TRBD1, 6 bases. Germline V gene lookup returns CDR1 SQVTM and CDR2 ANQGSEA. V lost 6 bases to trimming and J lost 5 bases, with 16 bases between them. The CDR3 sequence is 13 residues long. CDR3 amino acids: CSVDTDSQYGYTF. CDR3 nucleotide sequence: TGCAGCGTAGACACGGACAGCCAATATGGCTACACCTTC.

This chain links TRBV30 with TRBJ2-2, with 9 bases lining up with TRBD1. With 4 bases clipped from V and 2 bases from J, the junction kept 11 bases outside the gene matches. The germline CDR1 and CDR2 sequences are GTSNPN and SVGIG (reference sequence). This CDR3 spans 17 amino acids. CDR3 loop: CAWTRDRVSINTGELFF. The CDR3 region has the DNA TGTGCCTGGACGAGGGACAGGGTATCAATAAACACCGGGGAGCTGTTTTTT. Combining the CDR3 with reference TRBV30 and TRBJ2-2 gives the whole variable domain SQTIHQWPATLVQPVGSPLSLECTVEGTSNPNLYWYRQAAGRGLQLLFYSVGIGQISSEVPQNLSASRPQDRQFILSSKKLLLSDSGFYLCAWTRDRVSINTGELFFGEGSRLTVL.

J is TRBJ1-1 and V is TRBV30; a possible D gene is TRBD1 (6 bases). Germline values: CDR1 GTSNPN, CDR2 SVGIG (reference sequence). Trimming left V 4 bases short and J 5 bases short, with 8 bases between. The CDR3 has 11 amino acids. The CDR3 loop is CAWIGGTEAFF. The CDR3 bases are TGTGCCTGGATAGGGGGGACTGAAGCTTTCTTT.

V gene TRBV7-9 combines with J gene TRBJ2-3; D possibly corresponds to TRBD2 (6 bases). Per the germline V gene, CDR1 is SEHNR and CDR2 is FQNEAQ (reference sequence). Trimming stripped 5 bases from V and 1 base from J, with 13 bases between. The CDR3 is 15 residues long. CDR3 sequence: CASSPRVAGTDTQYF. The CDR3 bases are TGTGCCAGCAGCCCCCGGGTAGCGGGCACAGATACGCAGTATTTT.

The chain uses TRBV6-5 and TRBJ1-1; weak D call: TRBD1 (6 bases). Germline V gene sequence: CDR1 MNHEY, CDR2 SVGAGI. The CDR3 consists of 11 residues. Trimming cost V 7 bases and J 10 bases, with 13 bases left between them. The CDR3 nucleotides are TGTGCCAGCAAAGGACAGACGATAGCTTTCTTT. It encodes CASKGQTIAFF.

The J gene is TRBJ2-7, the V gene TRBV5-1, with 9 bases lining up with TRBD2. The trim removed 0 bases at V and 4 bases at J, leaving 5 bases unmatched. Germline V CDR1 and CDR2: SGHRS, YFSETQ. The CDR3 is 15 residues long. In DNA form, the CDR3 reads TGCGCCAGCAGCTTGGAGGCTAGCGGGGTTTACGAGCAGTACTTC. As protein: CASSLEASGVYEQYF. The full variable domain, with the rest looked up from reference TRBV5-1 and TRBJ2-7, is KAGVTQTPRYLIKTRGQQVTLSCSPISGHRSVSWYQQTPGQGLQFLFEYFSETQRNKGNFPGRFSGRQFSNSRSEMNVSTLELGDSALYLCASSLEASGVYEQYFGPGTRLTVT.